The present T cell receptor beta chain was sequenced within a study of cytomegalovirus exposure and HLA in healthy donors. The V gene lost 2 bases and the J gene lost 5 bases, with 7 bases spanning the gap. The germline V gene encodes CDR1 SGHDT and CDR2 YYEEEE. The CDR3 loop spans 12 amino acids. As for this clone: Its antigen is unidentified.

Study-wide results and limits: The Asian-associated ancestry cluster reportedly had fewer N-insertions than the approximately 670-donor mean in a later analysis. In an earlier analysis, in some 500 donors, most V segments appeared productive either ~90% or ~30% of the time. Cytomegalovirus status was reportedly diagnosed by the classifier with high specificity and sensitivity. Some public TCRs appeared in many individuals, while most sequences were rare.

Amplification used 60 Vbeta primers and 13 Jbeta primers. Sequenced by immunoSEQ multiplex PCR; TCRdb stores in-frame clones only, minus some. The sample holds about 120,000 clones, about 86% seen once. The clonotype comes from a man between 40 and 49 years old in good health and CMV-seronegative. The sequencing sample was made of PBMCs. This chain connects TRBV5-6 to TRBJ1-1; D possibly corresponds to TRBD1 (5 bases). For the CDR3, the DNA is TGTGCCAGCAGCTTCCAGGGAACTGAAGCTTTCTTT. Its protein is CASSFQGTEAFF.